The 6 T cell receptor beta chains below come from one sample, sequenced in a study of technical replicates of blood from a handful of donors. Sequencing was performed with immunoSEQ multiplex PCR; in TCRdb, only in-frame clones are kept and a portion is missing. The data hold around 83,000 clones, with about 92% observed a single time. The sequencing sample was made of T cells isolated from PBMCs. The source is a human donor in good health.

Comments on this clone: The junction shows a germline mismatch at one end, possibly a read error. V and J are TRBV7-9 and TRBJ2-3; 10 bases map to TRBD2. This CDR3 comprises 14 residues. Germline CDR1 and CDR2: SEHNR and FQNEAQ (reference sequence). DNA for the CDR3: TGTGCCAGCAGCCTAGCGGGGGCCACAGATACGCAGTATTTT. Translating it yields CASSLAGATDTQYF.

Here the CDR3 DNA reads TGCAGCGTTGTCCCTAAGGACACTTACGAGCAGTACTTC. Its translation is CSVVPKDTYEQYF. The chain has TRBV29-1 and TRBJ2-7; TRBD1 is a possible D gene (5 bases). The germline V gene encodes CDR1 SQVTM and CDR2 ANQGSEA. This CDR3 is built from 13 residues. The ends were cut back, 4 bases at V and 4 bases at J, with 14 bases in the middle.

The gene calls are TRBV7-9 and TRBJ2-1; D is unclear. Trimming cost V 3 bases and J 2 bases, with 11 bases left between them. The germline V gene has CDR1 SEHNR and CDR2 FQNEAQ (reference sequence). The CDR3 extends over 15 amino acids. CDR3 sequence: CASSFNAGTYNEQFF. CDR3 coding DNA: TGTGCCAGCAGCTTTAACGCAGGTACCTACAATGAGCAGTTCTTC.

The chain couples TRBV7-9 to TRBJ1-1, with D hard to call. Between the trimmed V and J ends, which lost 2 bases and 1 base, there was a span of 8 bases. This CDR3 has 14 residues. Germline V gene lookup returns CDR1 SEHNR and CDR2 FQNEAQ (reference sequence). In DNA, the CDR3 is TGTGCCAGCAGCTTATTCGGGGAGAACACTGAAGCTTTCTTT. As protein: CASSLFGENTEAFF.

This chain uses TRBV9 with TRBJ1-1, with 8 bases fitting TRBD1. V shed 3 bases, J shed 4 bases, and the junction held 5 bases outside the gene matches. Germline V gene lookup returns CDR1 SGDLS and CDR2 YYNGEE. The CDR3 spans 14 residues. The CDR3 reads CASSGIDRGTEAFF. The CDR3 DNA reads as TGTGCCAGCAGCGGAATCGACAGGGGCACTGAAGCTTTCTTT.

This chain links TRBV29-1 with TRBJ2-1, with a possible D match to TRBD2 (6 bases). The CDR3 is 17 amino acids. V shed 5 bases and J shed 0 bases, with 20 bases lying between them. CDR1 and CDR2 from the germline V gene are SQVTM and ANQGSEA. CDR3 sequence: CSVRLDIPRSSYNEQFF. As DNA, the CDR3 is TGCAGCGTTCGACTAGACATCCCCCGGAGCTCCTACAATGAGCAGTTCTTC.